Reported below is one T cell receptor beta chain. The data are from a study of human T cells and chemical hapten exposure. Study as a whole: TCR yields differed between samples (mainly from small differences in pooled library volume).

The library tagged individual cDNA molecules with unique molecular identifiers. TCRdb re-called the RACE reads through MiXCR, storing one row per CDR3 protein. The sample records about 180,000 distinct CDR3 sequences, around 30% being singletons. The time point was: pre-sensitization, week 0. As for treatment: therapeutic diphenylcyclopropenone sensitization with weekly scalp DPC. The sample was whole blood, taken in connection with sensitization to the hapten diphenylcyclopropenone (DPC). This TCR was recovered from a woman aged 30 to 39 with alopecia areata. Some clones in this sample may be carry-over from other donors' samples.

CDR3 nucleotides: TGTGCCTGGAGTTCGGGGTACAATGGCTACACCTTC. Encoded protein: CAWSSGYNGYTF. The chain is built from TRBV30 and TRBJ1-2; D gene unclear. CDR3 length equals 12 residues. V gave up 2 bases and J gave up 6 bases, with 10 bases separating them. CDR1 and CDR2 from the germline V gene are GTSNPN and SVGIG (reference sequence). The variable domain in full, with the rest retrieved from reference TRBV30 and TRBJ1-2, is SQTIHQWPATLVQPVGSPLSLECTVEGTSNPNLYWYRQAAGRGLQLLFYSVGIGQISSEVPQNLSASRPQDRQFILSSKKLLLSDSGFYLCAWSSGYNGYTFGSGTRLTVV.